This T cell receptor beta chain came from a study of blood T cell repertoires in COVID-19. Study-level background: The origin of the acute and convalescent COVID-19 samples was the United States, Italy and Spain.

The assay was immunoSEQ multiplex PCR, and TCRdb's table has in-frame clones only and misses some. The table shows 200,000 to 300,000 clones, with more than 85% occurring only once. Recruits, aged roughly 18 to 90 years, lived in 20 to 30 US areas. Clinical history as reported by participants underpinned cohort assignment. Two negative PCRs, clearance, or symptom resolution characterized the recovered Cohort 3 donors. The CDR3 spans 14 residues. Trimming removed 6 bases at V and 6 bases at J, with 15 bases between. Germline V CDR1 and CDR2: KGHDR, SFDVKD. The genes are TRBV24-1 and TRBJ2-3; D might be TRBD1 (5 bases). Specimen: PBMCs or T cells enriched from blood (not recorded which). The TCR originated in a woman in her twenties or thirties who had recovered from COVID-19. DNA of the CDR3: TGTGCCACCAGTCAGACAGCCCGTCCGGATACGCAGTATTTT. Translated: CATSQTARPDTQYF.